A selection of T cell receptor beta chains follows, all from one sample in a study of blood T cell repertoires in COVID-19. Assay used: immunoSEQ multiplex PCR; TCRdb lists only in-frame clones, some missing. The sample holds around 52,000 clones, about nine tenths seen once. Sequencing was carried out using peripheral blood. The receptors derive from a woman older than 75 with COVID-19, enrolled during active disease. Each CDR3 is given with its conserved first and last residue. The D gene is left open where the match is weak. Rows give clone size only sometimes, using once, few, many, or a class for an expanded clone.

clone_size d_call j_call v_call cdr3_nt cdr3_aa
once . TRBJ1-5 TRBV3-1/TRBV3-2 TGTGCCAGCAGCCAAGTCGGGAGCAATCAGCCCCAGCATTTT CASSQVGSNQPQHF
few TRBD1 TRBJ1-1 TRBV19 TGTGCCAGTAGTTTTGACAGGGGTGAAGCTTTCTTT CASSFDRGEAFF
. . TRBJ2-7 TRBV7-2 TGTGCCAGCAGCTTAGCAGGGGTCCCCCACGAGCAGTACTTC CASSLAGVPHEQYF
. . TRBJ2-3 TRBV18 TGTGCCAGCTCACCAACGTTAGTAGATACGCAGTATTTT CASSPTLVDTQYF
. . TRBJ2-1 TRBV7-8 TGTGCCAGCAGCTTAGCACTAGCCCCAATGAGCTCCTACAATGAGCAGTTCTTC CASSLALAPMSSYNEQFF
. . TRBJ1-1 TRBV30 TGTGCCTGGAGTGGGCAGGGAGGGCATGCTTTCTTT CAWSGQGGHAFF
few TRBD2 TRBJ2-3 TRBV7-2 TGTGCCAGCAGGTCGACTAGCGGGGGGCCCGATACGCAGTATTTT CASRSTSGGPDTQYF
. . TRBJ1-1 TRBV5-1 TGCGCCAGCAGTTTACAAAGGAACACTGAAGCTTTCTTT CASSLQRNTEAFF
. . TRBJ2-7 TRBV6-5 TGTGCCAGCAGTTACGGCAGGGCTGTTTACGAGCAGTACTTC CASSYGRAVYEQYF
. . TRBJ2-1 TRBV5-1 TGCGCCAGCAGCTTCCCCCCCGGGAATGAGCAGTTCTTC CASSFPPGNEQFF
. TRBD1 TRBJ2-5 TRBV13 TGTGCCAGCAGCTCCGGGACAGGGGGGAAGACCCAGTACTTC CASSSGTGGKTQYF
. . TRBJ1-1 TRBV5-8 TGTGCCAGCAGCTTGGAAGGACTAGGCAGGGGTGAAGCTTTCTTT CASSLEGLGRGEAFF
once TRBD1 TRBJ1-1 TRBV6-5 TGTGCCAGCAGCCGGAGACAGGGGGTAGGAACTGAAGCTTTCTTT CASSRRQGVGTEAFF
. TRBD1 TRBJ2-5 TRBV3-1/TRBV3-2 TGTGCCAGCAGCCTTACGCGTCGGGGGTCAGGGGGCTACGAGACCCAGTACTTC CASSLTRRGSGGYETQYF
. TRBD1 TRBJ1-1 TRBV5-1 TGCGCCAGCAGCGGGGGACAGACGAACACTGAAGCTTTCTTT CASSGGQTNTEAFF
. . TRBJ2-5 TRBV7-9 TGTGCCAGCACCCTTACAGTTAGAGAGACCCAGTACTTC CASTLTVRETQYF
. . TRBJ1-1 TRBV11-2 TGTGCCAGCAGCTCCGTGGGGGGAATGGTAGGAGAAGCTTTCTTT CASSSVGGMVGEAFF
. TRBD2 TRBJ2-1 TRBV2 TGTGCCAGCAGTGAGGGCCTAGCGGGGGGCCACGAGCAGTTCTTC CASSEGLAGGHEQFF
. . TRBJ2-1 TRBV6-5 TGTGCCAGCAGAATTACAGAAGGCTCCTACAATGAGCAGTTCTTC CASRITEGSYNEQFF
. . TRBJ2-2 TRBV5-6 TGTGCCAGCAGCTTCGCAGGGACGAACACCGGGGAGCTGTTTTTT CASSFAGTNTGELFF
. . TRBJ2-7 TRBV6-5 TGTGCCAGCAGACCCGACAGCTTCTACGAGCAGTACTTC CASRPDSFYEQYF
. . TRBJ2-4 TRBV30 TGTGCCTGGAATTCAGTCGCCAAAAACATTCAGTACTTC CAWNSVAKNIQYF
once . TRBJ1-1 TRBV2 TGTGCCAGCGTTCCACTGAGAAATCGGAACACTGAAGCTTTCTTT CASVPLRNRNTEAFF
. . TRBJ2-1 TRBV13 TGTGCCAGCAGCTTGCGGACAGTTTACAATGAGCAGTTCTTC CASSLRTVYNEQFF
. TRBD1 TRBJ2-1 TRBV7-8 TGTGCCAGCAGCTTAGCGTGGATAAGGACAGGGGGTTACAATGAGCAGTTCTTC CASSLAWIRTGGYNEQFF
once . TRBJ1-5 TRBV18 TGTGCCAGCTCAAGGGAGGGTCAGCCCCAGCATTTT CASSREGQPQHF
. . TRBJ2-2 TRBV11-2 TGTGCCAGCAGCACCACCGGGATCTTTACCGGGGAGCTGTTTTTT CASSTTGIFTGELFF